Here is one T cell receptor (beta chain) with its context. The CDR3 spans 11 residues. CDR1 and CDR2 (germline): DFQATT, SNEGSKA (reference sequence). V was cut by 3 bases and J by 6 bases, with 9 bases left in between. The sample originates from a study of control samples from healthy donors and cancer patients. Data came from immunoSEQ multiplex PCR; TCRdb stores just in-frame clones and leaves some out. Here the sample spans roughly 100,000 clones, 83% being singletons. What was sequenced was blood. V is TRBV20-1 and J is TRBJ2-7, with unresolved D. The receptor comes from a woman aged 45 to 65 in good health. Written as DNA, the CDR3 is TGCAGTGCTAGTAGGATGTTCGAGCAGTACTTC. Protein: CSASRMFEQYF.